The subject of this entry is one T cell receptor beta chain. Antigen specificity is unknown. TCRdb keeps only in-frame clones here, not all; method: immunoSEQ multiplex PCR. Altogether about 190,000 clones are present, over 65% being singletons, with the ten largest covering roughly 7%. The data derive from a study of cytomegalovirus exposure and HLA in healthy donors. Findings of the study overall: First-cohort TCR clusters were later found to tend to co-occur in the roughly 110 validation repertoires.

The CDR3 runs 15 residues. Germline loops: CDR1 MDHEN, CDR2 SYDVKM. J was trimmed by 7 bases and V by 3 bases; bases with no gene match: 10. This TCR came from a man aged 18 to 29 in good health and CMV-seropositive. Input material: PBMCs. The chain recombines TRBV28 with TRBJ2-7, with 9 nucleotides matching TRBD1. CDR3 sequence: CASSLGGTGSSEQYF. DNA for the CDR3: TGTGCCAGCAGTTTGGGTGGGACAGGGTCTAGTGAGCAGTACTTC. The full variable domain, rest sourced from reference TRBV28 and TRBJ2-7, is DVKVTQSSRYLVKRTGEKVFLECVQDMDHENMFWYRQDPGLGLRLIYFSYDVKMKEKGDIPEGYSVSREKKERFSLILESASTNQTSMYLCASSLGGTGSSEQYFGPGTRLTVT.